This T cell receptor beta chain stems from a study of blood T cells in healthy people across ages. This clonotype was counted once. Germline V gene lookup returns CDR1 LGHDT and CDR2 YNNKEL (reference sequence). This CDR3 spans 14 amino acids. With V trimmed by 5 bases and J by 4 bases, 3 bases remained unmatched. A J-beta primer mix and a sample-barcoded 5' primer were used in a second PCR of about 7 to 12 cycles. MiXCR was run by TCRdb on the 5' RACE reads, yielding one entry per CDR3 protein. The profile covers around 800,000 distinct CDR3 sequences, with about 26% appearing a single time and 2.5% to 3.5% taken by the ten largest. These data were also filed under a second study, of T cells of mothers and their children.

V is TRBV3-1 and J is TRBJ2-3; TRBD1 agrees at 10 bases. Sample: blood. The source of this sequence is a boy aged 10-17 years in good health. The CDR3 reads CASSGTGDADTQYF. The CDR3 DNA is TGTGCCAGCAGCGGGACAGGGGACGCAGATACGCAGTATTTT.